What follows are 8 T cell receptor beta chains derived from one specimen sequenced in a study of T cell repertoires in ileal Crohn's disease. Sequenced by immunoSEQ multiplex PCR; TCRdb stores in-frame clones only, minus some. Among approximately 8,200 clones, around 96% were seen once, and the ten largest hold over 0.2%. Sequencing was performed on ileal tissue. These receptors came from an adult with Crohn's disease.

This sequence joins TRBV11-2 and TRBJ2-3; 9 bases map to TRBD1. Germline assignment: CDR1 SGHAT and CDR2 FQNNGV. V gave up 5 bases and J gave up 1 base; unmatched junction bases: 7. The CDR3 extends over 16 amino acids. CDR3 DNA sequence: TGTGCCAGCAGCCTACAGGGGGCAAGTGGCACAGATACGCAGTATTTT. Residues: CASSLQGASGTDTQYF.

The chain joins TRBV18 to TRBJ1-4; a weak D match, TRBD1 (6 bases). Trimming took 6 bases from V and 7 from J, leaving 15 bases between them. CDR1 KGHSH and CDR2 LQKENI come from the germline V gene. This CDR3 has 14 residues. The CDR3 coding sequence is TGTGCCAGCTCGTTCGGCCAGGGGCCTGAAAAACTGTTTTTT. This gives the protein CASSFGQGPEKLFF.

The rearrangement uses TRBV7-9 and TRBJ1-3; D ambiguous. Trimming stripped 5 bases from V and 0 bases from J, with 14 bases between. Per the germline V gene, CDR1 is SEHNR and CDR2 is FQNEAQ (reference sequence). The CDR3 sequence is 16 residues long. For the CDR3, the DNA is TGTGCCAGCAGCCCGCAACAGCTCATCTCTGGAAACACCATATATTTT. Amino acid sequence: CASSPQQLISGNTIYF. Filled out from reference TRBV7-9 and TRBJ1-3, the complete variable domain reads DTGVSQNPRHKITKRGQNVTFRCDPISEHNRLYWYRQTLGQGPEFLTYFQNEAQLEKSRLLSDRFSAERPKGSFSTLEIQRTEQGDSAMYLCASSPQQLISGNTIYFGEGSWLTVV.

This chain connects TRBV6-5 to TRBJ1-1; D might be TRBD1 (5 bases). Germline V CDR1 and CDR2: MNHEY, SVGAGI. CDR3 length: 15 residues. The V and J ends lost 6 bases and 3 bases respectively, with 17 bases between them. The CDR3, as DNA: TGTGCCAGCAGCCCCTCGGGCAAAGGGGACACTGAAGCTTTCTTT. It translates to CASSPSGKGDTEAFF.

The CDR3 sequence is CASSPVGRTEAFF. DNA of the CDR3: TGTGCCAGCAGCCCCGTGGGGAGAACTGAAGCTTTCTTT. V usage is TRBV6-6 and J usage is TRBJ1-1; D remains ambiguous. The V end lost 6 bases, the J end lost 5 bases, and 13 bases lay between the germline ends. CDR1 is MNHNY, CDR2 SVGAGI, per germline (reference sequence). CDR3 size: 13 residues.

The CDR3 nucleotides are TGTGCCAGCTCCACCAATAGTCCTCAAGGGGGGGCTGAAGCTTTCTTT. Protein: CASSTNSPQGGAEAFF. J is TRBJ1-1 and V is TRBV18; tentative D call: TRBD1 (6 bases). This CDR3 comprises 16 residues. Trimming shortened V by 6 bases and J by 6 bases, and 23 bases separated the two germline ends. From germline, CDR1 is KGHSH and CDR2 LQKENI.

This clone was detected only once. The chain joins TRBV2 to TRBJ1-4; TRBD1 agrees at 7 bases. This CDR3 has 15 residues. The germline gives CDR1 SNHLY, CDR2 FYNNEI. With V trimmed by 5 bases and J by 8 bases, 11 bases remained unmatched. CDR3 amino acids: CASSPVDRDLEKLFF. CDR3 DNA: TGTGCCAGCAGTCCGGTCGACAGGGACCTGGAAAAACTGTTTTTT.

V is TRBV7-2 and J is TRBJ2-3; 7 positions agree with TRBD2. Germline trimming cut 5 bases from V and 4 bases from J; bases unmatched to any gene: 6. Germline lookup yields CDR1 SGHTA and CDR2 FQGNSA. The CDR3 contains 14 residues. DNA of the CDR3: TGTGCCAGCAGCCGCCAGCGGGGAGCAGATACGCAGTATTTT. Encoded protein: CASSRQRGADTQYF. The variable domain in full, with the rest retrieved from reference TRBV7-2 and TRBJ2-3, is GAGVSQSPSNKVTEKGKDVELRCDPISGHTALYWYRQSLGQGLEFLIYFQGNSAPDKSGLPSDRFSAERTGGSVSTLTIQRTQQEDSAVYLCASSRQRGADTQYFGPGTRLTVL.